Listed below are T cell receptor beta chains from one sample, sequenced in a study of graft-versus-host responses after intestinal transplantation. TCRdb keeps only in-frame clones here, not all; method: immunoSEQ multiplex PCR. The table includes around 54,000 clones, roughly nine tenths detected once. The sample was PBMCs, taken more than 650 days after intestinal transplant. The receptor set was obtained from a human patient who received an intestinal transplant, so some T cells may come from the graft donor. The CDR3 runs from the conserved cysteine through the conserved F or W. The order of the fields is V gene, J gene, D gene, CDR3 protein. The D gene is left open where the match is weak.

TRBV5-1	TRBJ2-1	.	CASMLIPGNEQFF
TRBV19	TRBJ2-1	TRBD2	CASSGGLAARHNEQFF
TRBV18	TRBJ2-7	.	CASSPGAASEQYF
TRBV6-1	TRBJ2-2	TRBD2	CASSEAYRGRGAAGELFF
TRBV19	TRBJ2-1	.	CASGGNEQFF
TRBV7-6	TRBJ1-1	TRBD1	CASSLFGRGLPEAFF
TRBV7-3	TRBJ2-3	TRBD2	CASSLTSGRGTDTQYF
TRBV12-5	TRBJ2-1	TRBD1	CASGLVLGQGGTVEQFF
TRBV7-9	TRBJ1-2	TRBD1	CASSLRDRGFYGYTF
TRBV19	TRBJ1-5	.	CASSIYFDGNQPQHF
TRBV7-9	TRBJ2-7	.	CASSLSNKGTGSSYEQYF
TRBV19	TRBJ2-3	.	CASSPRGAYTDTQYF
TRBV29-1	TRBJ2-5	.	CSVEGTVGIETQYF
TRBV7-9	TRBJ2-2	TRBD1	CASSLGRPDRVFSGELFF
TRBV7-8	TRBJ2-3	.	CASSLGGATDTQYF
TRBV7-3	TRBJ2-2	.	CASSLRGYNTGELFF
TRBV2	TRBJ1-1	.	CASTSRAANTEAFF
TRBV29-1	TRBJ1-2	TRBD1	CSVETGGISYGYTF
TRBV30	TRBJ1-2	.	CAWSVPGGNGYTF
TRBV19	TRBJ1-2	TRBD1	CASSINLAGTDSYGYTF
TRBV9	TRBJ2-2	.	CASSSGGGQGPGELFF
TRBV27	TRBJ2-5	.	CASSVGPRGETQYF
TRBV2	TRBJ2-2	.	CASNWATNTGELFF
TRBV11-2	TRBJ1-1	.	CASSTVEEIVNTEAFF
TRBV10-3	TRBJ2-5	.	CAISERENRQETQYF
TRBV5-4	TRBJ1-2	TRBD1	CASSLGAGQGLNYGYTF
TRBV19	TRBJ1-2	.	CASRPGLLQTNYGYTF
TRBV7-9	TRBJ1-4	TRBD1	CASSLGGQSNEKLFF
TRBV2	TRBJ1-3	.	CASSIGSSGNTIYF
TRBV6-1	TRBJ2-6	TRBD2	CASTSGGFGANVLTF
TRBV29-1	TRBJ1-2	.	CSVGRGYGYTF
TRBV5-1	TRBJ2-1	TRBD1	CASSPGTGYNEQFF
TRBV10-3	TRBJ2-5	TRBD1	CAISPGQGAKETQYF
TRBV19	TRBJ1-5	.	CASSIVSSYNQPQHF
TRBV18	TRBJ2-3	TRBD2	CASSPPGLTDTQYF
TRBV2	TRBJ1-1	.	CASSFRSDTEAFF
TRBV19	TRBJ2-5	.	CASSTGGMEQETQYF
TRBV4-1	TRBJ2-7	TRBD1	CASSHQSRTGVYEQYF
TRBV12-5	TRBJ1-1	TRBD1	CASGMGRTGKNTEAFF
TRBV5-1	TRBJ2-2	.	CASSVTVNTGELFF